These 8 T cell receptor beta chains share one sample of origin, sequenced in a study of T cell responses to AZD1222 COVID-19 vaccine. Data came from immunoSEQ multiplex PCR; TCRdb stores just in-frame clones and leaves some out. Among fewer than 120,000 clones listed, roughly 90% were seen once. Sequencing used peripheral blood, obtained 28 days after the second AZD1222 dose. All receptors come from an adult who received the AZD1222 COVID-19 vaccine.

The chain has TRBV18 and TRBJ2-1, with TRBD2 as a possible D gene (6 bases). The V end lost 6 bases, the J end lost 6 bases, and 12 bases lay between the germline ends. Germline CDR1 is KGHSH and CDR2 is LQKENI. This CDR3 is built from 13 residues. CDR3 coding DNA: TGTGCCAGCTCGCCGGGAGATACCAATGAGCAGTTCTTC. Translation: CASSPGDTNEQFF.

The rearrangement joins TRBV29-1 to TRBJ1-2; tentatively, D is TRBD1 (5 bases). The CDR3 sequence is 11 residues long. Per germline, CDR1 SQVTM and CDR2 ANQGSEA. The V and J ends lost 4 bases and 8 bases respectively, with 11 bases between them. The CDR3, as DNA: TGCAGCGTTGCTGGCAGGGAAGGCTACACCTTC. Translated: CSVAGREGYTF.

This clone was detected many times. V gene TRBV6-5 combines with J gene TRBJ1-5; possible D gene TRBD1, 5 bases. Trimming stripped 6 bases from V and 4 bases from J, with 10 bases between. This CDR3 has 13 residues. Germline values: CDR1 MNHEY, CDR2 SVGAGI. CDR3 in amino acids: CASRPRANQPQHF. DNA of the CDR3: TGTGCCAGCAGGCCCAGGGCAAATCAGCCCCAGCATTTT.

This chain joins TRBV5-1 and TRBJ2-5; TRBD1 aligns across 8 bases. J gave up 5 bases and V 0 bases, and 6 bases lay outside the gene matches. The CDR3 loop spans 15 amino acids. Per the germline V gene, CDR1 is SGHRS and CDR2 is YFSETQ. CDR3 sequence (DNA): TGCGCCAGCAGCTTGGAGCCAGGGGGCTGGGAGACCCAGTACTTC. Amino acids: CASSLEPGGWETQYF.

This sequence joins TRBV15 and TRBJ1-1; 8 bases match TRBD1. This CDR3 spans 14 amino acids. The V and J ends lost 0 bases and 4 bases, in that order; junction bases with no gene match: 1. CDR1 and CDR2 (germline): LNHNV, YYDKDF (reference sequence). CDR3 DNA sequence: TGTGCCACCAGCAGAGATACAGGGGGCACTGAAGCTTTCTTT. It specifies CATSRDTGGTEAFF. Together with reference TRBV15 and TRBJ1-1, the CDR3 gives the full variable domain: DAMVIQNPRYQVTQFGKPVTLSCSQTLNHNVMYWYQQKSSQAPKLLFHYYDKDFNNEADTPDNFQSRRPNTSFCFLDIRSPGLGDTAMYLCATSRDTGGTEAFFGQGTRLTVV.

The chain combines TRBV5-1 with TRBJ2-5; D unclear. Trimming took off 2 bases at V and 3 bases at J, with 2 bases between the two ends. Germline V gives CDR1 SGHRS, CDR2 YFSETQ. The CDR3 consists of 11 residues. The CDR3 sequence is CASSFEETQYF. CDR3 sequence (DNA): TGCGCCAGCAGCTTTGAAGAGACCCAGTACTTC.

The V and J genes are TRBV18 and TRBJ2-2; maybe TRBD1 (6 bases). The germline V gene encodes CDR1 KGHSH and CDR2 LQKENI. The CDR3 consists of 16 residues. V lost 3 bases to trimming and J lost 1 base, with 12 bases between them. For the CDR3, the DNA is TGTGCCAGCTCACCTATTGGGACACAGAACACCGGGGAGCTGTTTTTT. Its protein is CASSPIGTQNTGELFF.

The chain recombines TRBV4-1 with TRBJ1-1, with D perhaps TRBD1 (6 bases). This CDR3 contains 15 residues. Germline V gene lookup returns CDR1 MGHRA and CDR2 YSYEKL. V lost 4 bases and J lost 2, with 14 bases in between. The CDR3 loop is CASSLADRLNTEAFF. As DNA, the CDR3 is TGCGCCAGCAGCCTAGCTGACAGGCTAAACACTGAAGCTTTCTTT.